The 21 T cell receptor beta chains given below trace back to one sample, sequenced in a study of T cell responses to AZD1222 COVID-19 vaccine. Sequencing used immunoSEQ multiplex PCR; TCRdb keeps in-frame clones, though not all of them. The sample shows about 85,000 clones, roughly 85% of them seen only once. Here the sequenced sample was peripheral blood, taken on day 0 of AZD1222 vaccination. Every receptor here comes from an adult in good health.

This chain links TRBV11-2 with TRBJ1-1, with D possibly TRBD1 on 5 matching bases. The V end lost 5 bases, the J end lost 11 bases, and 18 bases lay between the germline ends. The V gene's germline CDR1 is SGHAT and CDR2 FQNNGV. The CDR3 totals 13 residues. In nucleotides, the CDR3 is TGTGCCAGCAGCACGACGACAGTTGTCGGGGCTTTCTTT. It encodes CASSTTTVVGAFF.

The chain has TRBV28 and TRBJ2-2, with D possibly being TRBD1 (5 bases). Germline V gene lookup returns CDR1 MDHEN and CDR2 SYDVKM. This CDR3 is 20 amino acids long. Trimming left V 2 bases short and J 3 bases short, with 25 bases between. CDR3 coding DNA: TGTGCCAGCAGTTTACAGTTCGGGCAGGGCCAACACAGCTACACCGGGGAGCTGTTTTTT. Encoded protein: CASSLQFGQGQHSYTGELFF.

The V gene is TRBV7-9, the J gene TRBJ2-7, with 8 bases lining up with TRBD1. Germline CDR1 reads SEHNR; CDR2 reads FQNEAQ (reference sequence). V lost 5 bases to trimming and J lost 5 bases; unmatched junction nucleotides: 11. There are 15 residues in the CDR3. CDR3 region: CASSPGTGRGDEQYF. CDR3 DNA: TGTGCCAGCAGCCCCGGGACAGGACGAGGTGACGAGCAGTACTTC.

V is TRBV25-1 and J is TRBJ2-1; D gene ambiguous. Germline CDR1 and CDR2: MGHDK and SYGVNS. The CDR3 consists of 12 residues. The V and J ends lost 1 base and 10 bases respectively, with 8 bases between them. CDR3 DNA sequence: TGTGCCAGCAGTGAATTCTATGGGGAGCAGTTCTTC. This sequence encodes CASSEFYGEQFF.

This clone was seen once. CDR3 in DNA: TGTGCCAGCAGTTTCAATACCGGCTATGAAGCTTTCTTT. Its translation is CASSFNTGYEAFF. This rearrangement joins TRBV28 to TRBJ1-1; no firm D call. CDR1 and CDR2 (germline): MDHEN, SYDVKM. The V and J ends lost 3 bases and 7 bases respectively, with 12 bases between them. The CDR3 has 13 amino acids.

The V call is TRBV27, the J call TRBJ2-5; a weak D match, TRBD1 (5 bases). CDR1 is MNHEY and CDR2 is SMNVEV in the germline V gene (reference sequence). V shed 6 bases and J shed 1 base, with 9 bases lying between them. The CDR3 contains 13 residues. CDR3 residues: CASRTGPQETQYF. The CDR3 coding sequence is TGTGCCAGCAGAACAGGACCCCAAGAGACCCAGTACTTC.

In DNA, the CDR3 is TGTGCCTGGAGTGTACCCTCAGAATGGGGTTGGACCGGGGAGCTGTTTTTT. The encoded protein is CAWSVPSEWGWTGELFF. The rearrangement joins TRBV30 to TRBJ2-2; D unclear. Trimming took 0 bases from V and 5 from J, leaving 19 bases between them. Germline CDR1 is GTSNPN and CDR2 is SVGIG (reference sequence). This CDR3 spans 17 amino acids. Looking up the rest from reference TRBV30 and TRBJ2-2 gives the full variable domain: SQTIHQWPATLVQPVGSPLSLECTVEGTSNPNLYWYRQAAGRGLQLLFYSVGIGQISSEVPQNLSASRPQDRQFILSSKKLLLSDSGFYLCAWSVPSEWGWTGELFFGEGSRLTVL.

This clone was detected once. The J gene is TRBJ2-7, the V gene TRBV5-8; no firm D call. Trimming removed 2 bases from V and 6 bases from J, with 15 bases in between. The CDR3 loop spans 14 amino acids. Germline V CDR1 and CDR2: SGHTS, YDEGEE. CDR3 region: CASSLGTTAGEQYF. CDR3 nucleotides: TGTGCCAGCAGCTTAGGAACTACCGCCGGCGAGCAGTACTTC.

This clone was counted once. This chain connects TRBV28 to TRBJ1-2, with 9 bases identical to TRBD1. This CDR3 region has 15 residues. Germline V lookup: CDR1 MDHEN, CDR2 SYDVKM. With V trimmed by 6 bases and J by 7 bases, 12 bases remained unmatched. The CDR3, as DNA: TGTGCCAGCAGCCCCACCGGGACAGGGCAGCCTGGCTACACCTTC. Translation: CASSPTGTGQPGYTF.

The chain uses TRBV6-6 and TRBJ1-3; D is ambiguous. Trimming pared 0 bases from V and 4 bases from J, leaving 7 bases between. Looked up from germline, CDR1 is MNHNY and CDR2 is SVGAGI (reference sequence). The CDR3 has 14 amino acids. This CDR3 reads CASSYSITGNTIYF. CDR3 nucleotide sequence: TGTGCCAGCAGTTACTCGATAACCGGAAACACCATATATTTT.

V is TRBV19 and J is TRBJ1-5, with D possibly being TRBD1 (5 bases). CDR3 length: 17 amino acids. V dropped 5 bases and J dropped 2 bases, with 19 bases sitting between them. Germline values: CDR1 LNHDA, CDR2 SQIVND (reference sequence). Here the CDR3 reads CASSLQSGTRGNQPQHF. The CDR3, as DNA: TGTGCCAGTAGTCTTCAGAGCGGGACCCGGGGCAATCAGCCCCAGCATTTT.

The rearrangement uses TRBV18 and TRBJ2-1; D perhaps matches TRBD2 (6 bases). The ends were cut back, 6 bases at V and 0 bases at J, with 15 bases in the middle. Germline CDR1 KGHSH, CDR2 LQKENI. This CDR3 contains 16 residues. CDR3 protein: CASSDQGGTSYNEQFF. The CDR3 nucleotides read TGTGCCAGCTCCGATCAGGGCGGGACCTCCTACAATGAGCAGTTCTTC.

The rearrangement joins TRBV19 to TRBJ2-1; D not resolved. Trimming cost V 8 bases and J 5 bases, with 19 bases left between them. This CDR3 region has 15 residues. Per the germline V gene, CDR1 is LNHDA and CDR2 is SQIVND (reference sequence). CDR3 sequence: CASGGSASFNNEQFF. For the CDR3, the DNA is TGTGCCAGTGGTGGTTCGGCATCGTTCAACAATGAGCAGTTCTTC.

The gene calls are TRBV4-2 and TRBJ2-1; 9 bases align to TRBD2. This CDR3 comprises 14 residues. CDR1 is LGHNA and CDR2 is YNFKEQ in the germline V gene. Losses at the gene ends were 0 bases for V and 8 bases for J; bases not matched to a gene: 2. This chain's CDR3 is CASSQDGGGDEQFF. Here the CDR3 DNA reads TGTGCCAGCAGCCAAGATGGCGGGGGGGATGAGCAGTTCTTC.

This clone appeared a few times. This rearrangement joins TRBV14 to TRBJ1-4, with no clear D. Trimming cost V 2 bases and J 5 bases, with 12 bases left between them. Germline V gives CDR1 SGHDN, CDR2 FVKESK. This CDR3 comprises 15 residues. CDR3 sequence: CASSQTARGNEKLFF. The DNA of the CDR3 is TGTGCCAGCAGCCAAACCGCACGGGGAAATGAAAAACTGTTTTTT.

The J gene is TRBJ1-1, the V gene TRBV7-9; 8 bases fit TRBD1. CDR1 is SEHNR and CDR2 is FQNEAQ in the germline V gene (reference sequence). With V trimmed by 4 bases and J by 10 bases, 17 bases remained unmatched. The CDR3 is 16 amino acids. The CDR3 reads CASSSDRGPLSFGAFF. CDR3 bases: TGTGCCAGCAGCTCAGACAGGGGCCCCCTCAGCTTTGGAGCTTTCTTT.

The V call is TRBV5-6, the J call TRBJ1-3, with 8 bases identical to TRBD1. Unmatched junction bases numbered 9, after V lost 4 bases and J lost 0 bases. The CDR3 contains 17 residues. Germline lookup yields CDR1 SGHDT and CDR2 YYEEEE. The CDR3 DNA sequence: TGTGCCAGCAGCGAGATTGCAGGGGGCAACTCTGGAAACACCATATATTTT. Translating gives CASSEIAGGNSGNTIYF.

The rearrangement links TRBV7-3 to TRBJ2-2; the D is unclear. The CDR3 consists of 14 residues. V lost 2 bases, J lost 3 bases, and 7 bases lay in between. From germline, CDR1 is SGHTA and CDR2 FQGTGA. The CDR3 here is CASSLEVDTGELFF. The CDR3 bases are TGTGCCAGCAGCTTAGAAGTCGACACCGGGGAGCTGTTTTTT.

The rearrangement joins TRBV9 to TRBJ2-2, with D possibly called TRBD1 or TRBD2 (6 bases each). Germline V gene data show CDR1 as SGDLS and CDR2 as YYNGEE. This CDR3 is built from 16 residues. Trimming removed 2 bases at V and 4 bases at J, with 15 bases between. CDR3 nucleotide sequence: TGTGCCAGCAGCGTTTTCGGCGGAGGGGGCACCGGGGAGCTGTTTTTT. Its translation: CASSVFGGGGTGELFF.

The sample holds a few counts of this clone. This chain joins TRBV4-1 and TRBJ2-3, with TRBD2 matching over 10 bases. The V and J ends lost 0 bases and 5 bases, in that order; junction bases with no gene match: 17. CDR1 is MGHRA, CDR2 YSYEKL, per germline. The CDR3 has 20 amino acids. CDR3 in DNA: TGCGCCAGCAGCCAAGATGTGGCTAGCGGGAGTTTTTTGGGGGGAGATACGCAGTATTTT. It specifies CASSQDVASGSFLGGDTQYF.

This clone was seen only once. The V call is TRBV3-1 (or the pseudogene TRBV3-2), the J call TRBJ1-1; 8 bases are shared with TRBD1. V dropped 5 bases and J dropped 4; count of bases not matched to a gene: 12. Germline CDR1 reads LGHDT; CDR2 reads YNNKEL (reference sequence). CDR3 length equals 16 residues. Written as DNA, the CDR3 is TGTGCCAGCAGCTGGGGGTCCGCAGGGGGCCTCACTGAAGCTTTCTTT. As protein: CASSWGSAGGLTEAFF.